Listed here are 2 T cell receptor beta chains from one sample, sequenced in a study of T cell responses to AZD1222 COVID-19 vaccine. The assay was immunoSEQ multiplex PCR, and TCRdb's table has in-frame clones only and misses some. Among tens of thousands of clones, about 88% were seen once, and the ten largest hold around 9.9%. Sequenced material: peripheral blood, taken on day 0 of AZD1222 vaccination. Receptor source: an adult in good health.

The V call is TRBV28, the J call TRBJ2-7; D is unresolved. V lost 2 bases to trimming and J lost 3 bases, with 11 bases between them. Germline CDR1 MDHEN, CDR2 SYDVKM. This CDR3 is 14 amino acids long. CDR3 residues: CASSLRAVNYEQYF. CDR3 nucleotide sequence: TGTGCCAGCAGTTTACGGGCGGTGAACTACGAGCAGTACTTC.

In regard to this clone: Other DNA sequences within the sample encode an identical CDR3. This sequence joins TRBV10-3 and TRBJ1-5, with D possibly being TRBD1 (5 bases). CDR3 length: 14 residues. V lost 10 bases and J 0 bases, leaving 13 bases between the germline ends. Germline V gene lookup returns CDR1 ENHRY and CDR2 SYGVKD. The CDR3, as DNA: TGTGCCAGCGGGACGGCCGATAGCAATCAGCCCCAGCATTTT. Amino acids: CASGTADSNQPQHF.